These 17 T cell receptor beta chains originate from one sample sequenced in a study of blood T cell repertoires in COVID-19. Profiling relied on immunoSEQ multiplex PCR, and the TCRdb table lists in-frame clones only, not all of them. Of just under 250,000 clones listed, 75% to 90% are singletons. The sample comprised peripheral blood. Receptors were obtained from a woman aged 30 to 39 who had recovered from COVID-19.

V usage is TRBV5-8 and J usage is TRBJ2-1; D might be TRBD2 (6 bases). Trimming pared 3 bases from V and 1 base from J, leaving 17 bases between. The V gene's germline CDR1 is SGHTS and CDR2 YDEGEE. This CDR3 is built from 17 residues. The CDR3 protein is CASSWIGEAGSYNEQFF. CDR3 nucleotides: TGTGCCAGCAGCTGGATCGGGGAGGCGGGTTCCTACAATGAGCAGTTCTTC.

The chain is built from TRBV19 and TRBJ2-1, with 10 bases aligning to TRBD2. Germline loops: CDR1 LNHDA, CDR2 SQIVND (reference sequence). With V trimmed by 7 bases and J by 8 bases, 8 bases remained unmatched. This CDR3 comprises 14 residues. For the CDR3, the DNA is TGTGCCAGTACATTAAGGGGGACTAGCGATGAGCAGTTCTTC. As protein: CASTLRGTSDEQFF.

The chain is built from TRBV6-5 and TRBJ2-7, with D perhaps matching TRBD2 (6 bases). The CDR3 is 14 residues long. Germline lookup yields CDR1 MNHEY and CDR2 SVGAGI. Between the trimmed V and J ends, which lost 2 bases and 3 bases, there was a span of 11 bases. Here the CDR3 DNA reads TGTGCCAGCAGTTACGGGGACTCTTACTACGAGCAGTACTTC. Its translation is CASSYGDSYYEQYF.

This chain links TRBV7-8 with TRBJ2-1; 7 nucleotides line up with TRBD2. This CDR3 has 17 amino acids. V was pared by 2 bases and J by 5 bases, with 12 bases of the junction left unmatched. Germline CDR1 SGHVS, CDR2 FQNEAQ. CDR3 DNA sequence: TGTGCCAGCAGCTTACCCTGGGGCTCTGGGGGGGACAATGAGCAGTTCTTC. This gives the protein CASSLPWGSGGDNEQFF.

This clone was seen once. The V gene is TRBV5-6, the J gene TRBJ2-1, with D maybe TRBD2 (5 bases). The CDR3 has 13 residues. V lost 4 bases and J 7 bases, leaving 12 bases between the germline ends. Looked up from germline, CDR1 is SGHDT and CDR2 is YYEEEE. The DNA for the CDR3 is TGTGCCAGCAGCCACCTAACGGGGAATGAGCAGTTCTTC. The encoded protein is CASSHLTGNEQFF.

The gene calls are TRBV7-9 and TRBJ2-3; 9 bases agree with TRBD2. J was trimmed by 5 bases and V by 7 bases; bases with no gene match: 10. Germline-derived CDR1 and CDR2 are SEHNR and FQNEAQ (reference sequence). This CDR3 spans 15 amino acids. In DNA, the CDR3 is TGTGCCAGCAATATAGCGGGGGATAAGGGAGATACGCAGTATTTT. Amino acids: CASNIAGDKGDTQYF.

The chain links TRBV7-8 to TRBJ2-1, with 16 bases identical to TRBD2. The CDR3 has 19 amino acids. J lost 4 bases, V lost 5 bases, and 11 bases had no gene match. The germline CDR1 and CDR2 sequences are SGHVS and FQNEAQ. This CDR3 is CASSPGTSGGDWRYNEQFF. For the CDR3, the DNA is TGTGCCAGCAGCCCCGGGACTAGCGGGGGGGATTGGAGGTACAATGAGCAGTTCTTC.

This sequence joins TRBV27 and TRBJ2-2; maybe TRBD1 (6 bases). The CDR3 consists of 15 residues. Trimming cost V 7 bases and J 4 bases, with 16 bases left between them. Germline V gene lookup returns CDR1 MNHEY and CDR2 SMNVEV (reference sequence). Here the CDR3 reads CASTRGQKTTGELFF. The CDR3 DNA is TGTGCCAGCACGCGAGGACAGAAGACCACCGGGGAGCTGTTTTTT.

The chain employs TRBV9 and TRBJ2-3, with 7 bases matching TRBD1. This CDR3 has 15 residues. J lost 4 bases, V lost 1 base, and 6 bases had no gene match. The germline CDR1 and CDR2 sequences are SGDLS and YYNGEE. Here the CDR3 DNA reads TGTGCCAGCAGCGTAATAGGGGGCAGGGCAGATACGCAGTATTTT. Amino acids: CASSVIGGRADTQYF. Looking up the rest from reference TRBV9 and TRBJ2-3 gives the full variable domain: DSGVTQTPKHLITATGQRVTLRCSPRSGDLSVYWYQQSLDQGLQFLIQYYNGEERAKGNILERFSAQQFPDLHSELNLSSLELGDSALYFCASSVIGGRADTQYFGPGTRLTVL.

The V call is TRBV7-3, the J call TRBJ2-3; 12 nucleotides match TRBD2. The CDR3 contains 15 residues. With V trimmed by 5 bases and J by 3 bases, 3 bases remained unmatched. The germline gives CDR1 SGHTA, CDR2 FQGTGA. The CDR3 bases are TGTGCCAGCAGCCCCGGGACTAGCGGGACAGATACGCAGTATTTT. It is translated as CASSPGTSGTDTQYF.

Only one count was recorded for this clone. The chain's CDR3 is CASSLKRGVTDTQYF. As DNA, the CDR3 is TGCGCCAGCAGCTTGAAGCGGGGGGTCACAGATACGCAGTATTTT. The chain recombines TRBV5-1 with TRBJ2-3, with 9 bases fitting TRBD2. Germline assignment: CDR1 SGHRS and CDR2 YFSETQ. Trimming removed 1 base from V and 2 bases from J; junction bases left unmatched: 2. There are 15 residues in the CDR3.

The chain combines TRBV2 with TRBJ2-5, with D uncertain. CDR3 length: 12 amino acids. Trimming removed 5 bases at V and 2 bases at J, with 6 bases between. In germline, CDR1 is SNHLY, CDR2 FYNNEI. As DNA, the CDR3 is TGTGCCAGCAGTATCGGTCAAGAGACCCAGTACTTC. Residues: CASSIGQETQYF.

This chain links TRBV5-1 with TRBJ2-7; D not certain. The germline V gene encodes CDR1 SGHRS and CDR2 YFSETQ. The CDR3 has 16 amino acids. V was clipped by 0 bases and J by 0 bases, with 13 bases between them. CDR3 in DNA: TGCGCCAGCAGCTTGGATCTAGGTTTTCGCTCCTACGAGCAGTACTTC. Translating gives CASSLDLGFRSYEQYF.

CDR3 nucleotides: TGTGCCAGCAGCTGGACAATAGGGAACACCGGGGAGCTGTTTTTT. Its translation: CASSWTIGNTGELFF. This chain joins TRBV11-2 and TRBJ2-2, with D maybe TRBD1 (5 bases). Trimming took off 4 bases at V and 1 base at J, with 10 bases between the two ends. This CDR3 is 15 amino acids long. The V gene's germline CDR1 is SGHAT and CDR2 FQNNGV.

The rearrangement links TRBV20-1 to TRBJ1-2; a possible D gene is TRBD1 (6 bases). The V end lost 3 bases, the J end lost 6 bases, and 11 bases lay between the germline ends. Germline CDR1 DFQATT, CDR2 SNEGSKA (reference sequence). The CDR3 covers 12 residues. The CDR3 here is CSASQGTDGYTF. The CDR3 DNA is TGCAGTGCTAGTCAGGGGACCGATGGCTACACCTTC.

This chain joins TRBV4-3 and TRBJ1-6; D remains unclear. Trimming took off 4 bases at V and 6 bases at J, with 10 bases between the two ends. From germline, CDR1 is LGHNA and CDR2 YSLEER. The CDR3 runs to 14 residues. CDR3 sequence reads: CASSRTGGNSPLHF. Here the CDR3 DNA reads TGCGCCAGCAGCCGGACGGGAGGTAATTCACCCCTCCACTTT.

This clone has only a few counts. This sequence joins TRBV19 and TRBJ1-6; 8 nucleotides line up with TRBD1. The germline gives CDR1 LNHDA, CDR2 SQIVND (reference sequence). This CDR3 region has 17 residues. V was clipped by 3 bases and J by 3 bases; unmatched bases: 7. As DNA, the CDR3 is TGTGCCAGTAGTATTGTAATGACAGGGGACTATAATTCACCCCTCCACTTT. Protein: CASSIVMTGDYNSPLHF.